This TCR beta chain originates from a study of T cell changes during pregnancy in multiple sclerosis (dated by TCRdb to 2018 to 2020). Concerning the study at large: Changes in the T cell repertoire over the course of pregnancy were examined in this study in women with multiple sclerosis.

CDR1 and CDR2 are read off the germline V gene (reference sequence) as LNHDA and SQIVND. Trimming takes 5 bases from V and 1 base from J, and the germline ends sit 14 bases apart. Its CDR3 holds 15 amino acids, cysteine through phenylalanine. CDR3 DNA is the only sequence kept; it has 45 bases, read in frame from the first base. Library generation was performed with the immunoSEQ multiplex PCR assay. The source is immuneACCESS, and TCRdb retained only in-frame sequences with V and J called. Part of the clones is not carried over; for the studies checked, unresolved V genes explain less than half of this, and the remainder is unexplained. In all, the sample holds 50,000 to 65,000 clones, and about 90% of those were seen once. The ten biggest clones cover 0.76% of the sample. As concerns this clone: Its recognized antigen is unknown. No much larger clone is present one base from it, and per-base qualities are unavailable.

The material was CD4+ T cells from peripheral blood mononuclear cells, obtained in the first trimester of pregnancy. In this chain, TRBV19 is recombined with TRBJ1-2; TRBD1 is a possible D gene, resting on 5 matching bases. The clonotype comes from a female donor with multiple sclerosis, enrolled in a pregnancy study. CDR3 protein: CASSGAGRSNYGYTF. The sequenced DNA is TGTGCCAGTAGTGGAGCAGGGAGGAGTAACTATGGCTACACCTTC.